Listed here are 15 T cell receptor beta chains from one sample, sequenced in a study of tumor-infiltrating lymphocytes in primary liver carcinoma. TCR beta cDNA came from around 0.5 ug total RNA, primed with a constant-region primer. TCR beta libraries came from three nested multiplex PCR rounds using slightly modified ARM-PCR. Both of the initial two PCR rounds ran for nine to eleven cycles and employed TRBV1-TRBV30 forward primers alongside a C-beta reverse primer. Each CDR3 protein gets one entry after TCRdb re-called the multiplex PCR reads with MiXCR. In the table there are tens of thousands of distinct CDR3 sequences, around 80% of which are singletons. Each 20-30 mg portion of unsorted bulk tissue served as the source for co-extraction of RNA and DNA. Material: tumor-adjacent normal liver tissue. The receptors were sampled from a man aged 40-55 years with primary liver carcinoma and hepatitis B virus infection.

As for this clonotype: Mismatch with germline at one junction end may stem from a read error. This chain connects TRBV14 to TRBJ2-3; D is unresolved. Germline V lookup: CDR1 SGHDN, CDR2 FVKESK. The CDR3 contains 12 residues. The CDR3 DNA follows: TGTGCCAGCACTCAAACCACAGATACCCAGTATTTT. This encodes CASTQTTDTQYF.

With regard to this clonotype: A much larger clone is a single base away; this may be a read error. The CDR3 DNA follows: TGTGCTAGCAGCTTATCTTTCGGAGATATAACTGAAGCTTTCTTT. Translating gives CASSLSFGDITEAFF. V and J are TRBV11-2 and TRBJ1-1; no clear D gene. From germline, CDR1 is SGHAT and CDR2 FQNNGV. CDR3 length: 15 amino acids. The full variable domain, in which reference TRBV11-2 and TRBJ1-1 provide the parts outside the CDR3, is EAGVAQSPRYKIIEKRQSVAFWCNPISGHATLYWYQQILGQGPKLLIQFQNNGVVDDSQLPKDRFSAERLKGVDSTLKIQPAKLEDSAVYLCASSLSFGDITEAFFGQGTRLTVV.

Comments on this clonotype: The CDR3 does not close with the conserved phenylalanine or tryptophan, likely indicating a read error. The chain couples TRBV6-5 to TRBJ2-5; D remains unclear. Germline V gene data show CDR1 as MNHEY and CDR2 as SVGAGI. CDR3 length: 15 amino acids. The CDR3 DNA is TGTGCCATCAGTTACTCGATCCTGGCGCAAGAGACCCAGTACTTG. It translates to CAISYSILAQETQYL.

Note on this clonotype: As the CDR3 is not closed by the conserved phenylalanine or tryptophan, this likely results from a read error. The V gene is TRBV11-2, the J gene TRBJ2-5; 10 bases align to TRBD2. CDR3 size: 17 residues. Germline V CDR1 and CDR2: SGHAT, FQNNGV. CDR3 sequence reads: CTGSLRLAGDPSETQYL. Written as DNA, the CDR3 is TGTACCGGCAGCTTAAGACTAGCGGGTGACCCGAGCGAGACCCAGTACTTA.

This clonotype occurred many times. A clone one base away is much larger, so this may be a read error. The gene calls are TRBV10-3 and TRBJ2-7; no clear D gene. The length of the CDR3 is 15 residues. CDR1 ENHRY and CDR2 SYGVKD come from the germline V gene. In nucleotides, the CDR3 is TGTACCATCAGTGAGTCGGCAGCGCCCAGGTACGAGCAGTACTTC. This sequence encodes CTISESAAPRYEQYF.

This clonotype has a count of ten or more. The chain has TRBV20-1 and TRBJ2-7; 9 bases match TRBD1. Germline CDR1 DFQATT, CDR2 SNEGSKA (reference sequence). J lost 5 bases, V lost 3 bases, and 11 bases had no gene match. The CDR3 sequence is 15 residues long. CDR3 protein: CSASVSWDRVHEQYF. CDR3 DNA: TGCAGTGCTAGTGTTTCTTGGGACAGGGTCCACGAGCAGTACTTC.

Points on this clonotype: The junction shows a germline mismatch at one end, possibly a read error. The chain recombines TRBV30 with TRBJ1-2; D not certain. The CDR3 length is 15 residues. CDR1 is GTSNPN and CDR2 is SVGIG in the germline V gene (reference sequence). The CDR3 sequence is CTCPGWRGSVDGYTF. The CDR3 DNA follows: TGTACCTGCCCCGGCTGGAGAGGGTCAGTGGATGGCTACACCTTC.

Concerning this clonotype: A clone one base away is much larger, so this may be a read error. Lacking the conserved final phenylalanine or tryptophan, this CDR3 likely reflects a read error. This chain connects TRBV19 to TRBJ1-5; no reliable D call. The V and J ends lost 7 bases and 4 bases respectively, with 11 bases between them. This CDR3 is 13 amino acids long. Looked up from germline, CDR1 is LNHDA and CDR2 is SQIVND (reference sequence). CDR3 DNA: TGTGCCAGTATGAAGGGTGGAAATCAGCCCCAGCATTAT. Protein: CASMKGGNQPQHY.

The sample holds a few counts of this clonotype. A read error may account for a junction end that differs from germline. This chain joins TRBV6-1 and TRBJ2-3; 11 bases line up with TRBD1. This CDR3 comprises 17 residues. The germline V gene has CDR1 MNHNS and CDR2 SASEGT. The CDR3 DNA sequence: TGTGCCAGCAGAGCCCGGGACAGGGGGAGTAAGGTAGATATGCAGTATTTT. It translates to CASRARDRGSKVDMQYF.

The chain recombines TRBV4-3 with TRBJ2-5; 11 positions match TRBD2. The CDR3 has 17 amino acids. V shed 1 base, J shed 14 bases, and the junction held 18 bases outside the gene matches. Germline V CDR1 and CDR2: LGHNA, YSLEER. CDR3 in amino acids: CASSQAASGRTGEIQYF. The CDR3 bases are TGCGCCAGCAGCCAAGCGGCTAGCGGGAGGACTGGTGAGATCCAATACTTC.

By proportion, this clonotype is medium-sized. V usage is TRBV29-1 and J usage is TRBJ2-2; 10 bases are a match to TRBD2. CDR3 length: 16 residues. V was pared by 2 bases and J by 5 bases, with 8 bases of the junction left unmatched. Germline V gives CDR1 SQVTM, CDR2 ANQGSEA. The CDR3: CSVELGLAELTGELFF. The CDR3, as DNA: TGCAGCGTTGAACTAGGACTAGCGGAGTTAACCGGGGAGCTGTTTTTT.

Comment on this clonotype: The missing conserved phenylalanine or tryptophan at the end of this CDR3 makes a read error likely. The chain combines TRBV29-1 with TRBJ2-7; tentatively, D is TRBD1 or TRBD2 (5 bases each). V was pared by 7 bases and J by 3 bases, with 25 bases between. CDR3 length equals 16 residues. CDR1 and CDR2 (germline): SQVTM, ANQGSEA. In nucleotides, the CDR3 is TGCAGCGCCATGGCACCTGGGACCGGCACTCTCTACGAGCAGTACCTC. Translated, it gives CSAMAPGTGTLYEQYL.

In regard to this clonotype: The junction does not match germline at one end; this may be a read error. The genes are TRBV6-1 and TRBJ2-5, with TRBD2 identical over 8 bases. Germline V gives CDR1 MNHNS, CDR2 SASEGT. CDR3 length equals 12 residues. The CDR3 is CTSSLLAGLFYF. The CDR3 bases are TGTACCAGCAGCTTGTTAGCGGGGCTCTTTTACTTC.

This clonotype was found once. The CDR3 ends on some other residue instead of the conserved phenylalanine or tryptophan, so this is likely a read error. The rearrangement joins TRBV6-6 to TRBJ2-1; tentative D call: TRBD2 (5 bases). Germline CDR1 MNHNY, CDR2 SVGAGI (reference sequence). The CDR3 loop spans 16 amino acids. The V gene lost 5 bases and the J gene lost 6 bases, with 20 bases spanning the gap. CDR3 sequence: CASSDFIGIRGNEQFL. The CDR3 bases are TGTGCCAGCAGTGACTTTATTGGGATTCGGGGCAATGAGCAGTTCCTC.

As regards this clonotype: An end of the junction does not agree with germline; a read error may underlie this. CDR3 amino acids: CASSLPAGGPTGTRYF. Here the CDR3 DNA reads TGTGCCAGCAGCTTGCCCGCGGGAGGGCCCACAGGTACGCGGTATTTT. The chain combines TRBV5-4 with TRBJ2-3; TRBD2 agrees at 9 bases. CDR1 is SGHNT and CDR2 is YYREEE in the germline V gene (reference sequence). The length of the CDR3 is 16 residues.